The source of this T cell receptor (beta chain) is a study of cytomegalovirus exposure and HLA in healthy donors. PCR was performed using 60 Vbeta and 13 Jbeta primers. Clones were read by immunoSEQ multiplex PCR, and TCRdb kept only the in-frame ones, dropping some. Of some 130,000 clones listed, around 79% are singletons. In this sample, this clone turned up a few times. No antigen is known for it. CDR3 length: 16 residues. Germline V gene data show CDR1 as WNHNN and CDR2 as SYGVQD (reference sequence). V lost 5 bases to trimming and J lost 2 bases; unmatched junction nucleotides: 7. Study results and caveats: Among TCR beta chains, those listed as cytomegalovirus-associated numbered about 150. Later on, a genetic analysis was performed. It linked a missense variant in DCLRE1C with V- and J-gene trimming of TCR beta. The likely origin of a cluster of highly shared sequence variants was a sequencing artifact.

The chain carries TRBV10-1 and TRBJ2-1; 9 bases align to TRBD2. Source material: PBMCs. The origin of this receptor is a male donor in good health and CMV-seronegative. As DNA, the CDR3 is TGCGCCAGCAGTCTCGGTAGCGGGAGAGCCTACAATGAGCAGTTCTTC. As protein: CASSLGSGRAYNEQFF.